This is a list of T cell receptor beta chains from one sample in a study of regulatory T cells in long-lasting Graves disease. Via MiXCR, TCRdb re-called the multiplex PCR reads, giving one row per CDR3 protein. The sample lists 450,000 to 600,000 distinct CDR3 sequences, under 20% seen once, with less than 15% in the top ten. This same sample was also taken into another study, of T cells in Graves' hyperthyroidism and ophthalmopathy.

The sample was peripheral blood mononuclear cells (PBMCs), taken at new diagnosis, from a patient treated with antithyroid drugs. These receptors all come from a man between 35 and 55 years old with Graves disease. Each CDR3 is given with its conserved first and last residue. A D gene is named only where the DNA matches it firmly. Expanded clones are given a class, and other clones once, few, many or no size at all.

TRBV5-1	.	TRBJ2-1	TRBD2	TGCGCCAGCAGCTTAGTTAGCGGGAGAGTTGACAATGAGCAGTTCTTC	CASSLVSGRVDNEQFF
TRBV30	many	TRBJ1-6	.	TGTGCCTGGAGTGTTGGCGCTAATTCACCCCTCCACTTT	CAWSVGANSPLHF
TRBV10-1	.	TRBJ2-1	.	TGCGCCAGCACCCCACTCAGGAATGAGCAGTTCTTC	CASTPLRNEQFF
TRBV27	few	TRBJ2-5	TRBD2	TGTGCCAGCAGTACTAGCGGGAGGGTTGAAGAGACCCAGTACTTC	CASSTSGRVEETQYF
TRBV12-3/TRBV12-4	.	TRBJ2-1	.	TGTGCCAGCAGTCCCCGCTTGGGGGGATCCTACAATGAGCAGTTCTTC	CASSPRLGGSYNEQFF
TRBV27	.	TRBJ1-3	.	TGTGCCAGCAGTTCCTACCCTGGAAACACCATATATTTT	CASSSYPGNTIYF
TRBV28	many	TRBJ1-1	TRBD1	TGTGCCAGCAGTATCGGACAGGGGGCAGGCACTGAAGCTTTCTTT	CASSIGQGAGTEAFF
TRBV11-3	many	TRBJ2-1	TRBD2	TGTGCCAGCAGCTTAGAACGGACTAGCGGGGAATACAATGAGCAGTTCTTC	CASSLERTSGEYNEQFF
TRBV9	.	TRBJ2-3	TRBD2	TGTGCCAGCAGCCCTTCCCTTTTGGGAGGGTTGGCAGATACGCAGTATTTT	CASSPSLLGGLADTQYF
TRBV4-1	few	TRBJ1-5	.	TGCGCCAGCAGCCAGGTAGGGGATGCTCAGCCCCAGCATTTT	CASSQVGDAQPQHF
TRBV7-2	.	TRBJ2-7	.	TGTGCCAGCAGCTTAGTGGGTGGCCCTACAGTCTCCTACGAGCAGTACTTC	CASSLVGGPTVSYEQYF
TRBV20-1	many	TRBJ2-7	.	TGCAGTGCTGGAGGAGGGTCGTACGAGCAGTACTTC	CSAGGGSYEQYF
TRBV4-1	.	TRBJ2-2	TRBD2	TGCGCCAGCAGCCAAGAGGCTAGCGGGAGGGCGAACACCGGGGAGCTGTTTTTT	CASSQEASGRANTGELFF
TRBV2	many	TRBJ2-7	.	TGTGCCAGCAGTGAGATAATTACGGGACACCTCTACGAGCAGTACTTC	CASSEIITGHLYEQYF
TRBV24-1	few	TRBJ2-5	.	TGTGCCACCAGTGATTTCGGGGGAGTTCAGCAAGAGACCCAGTACTTC	CATSDFGGVQQETQYF
TRBV20-1	.	TRBJ1-2	.	TGCAGTGCTCGCCGAAACTATGGCTACACCTTC	CSARRNYGYTF
TRBV10-3	.	TRBJ2-1	TRBD1	TGTGCCATCAGAGGAAAGACGGGACAGGGGGCAGGAATCGATGAGCAGTTCTTC	CAIRGKTGQGAGIDEQFF
TRBV2	few	TRBJ2-6	TRBD2	TGTGCCAGCAGGGGACTACGCTCTGGGGCCAACGTCCTGACTTTC	CASRGLRSGANVLTF
TRBV5-1	many	TRBJ2-7	.	TGCGCCAGCAGCTTGTTCACGGGAATGTACGAGCAGTACTTC	CASSLFTGMYEQYF
TRBV2	few	TRBJ1-5	TRBD1	TGTGCCAGCACCATGACAGGGGGAAATCAGCCCCAGCATTTT	CASTMTGGNQPQHF
TRBV5-5	many	TRBJ2-7	TRBD2	TGTGCCAGCACTCTAGCGGGAGATTACGAGCAGTACTTC	CASTLAGDYEQYF
TRBV10-3	many	TRBJ1-1	.	TGTGCCATCAGTGAGACTTACAGGGAGAACACTGAAGCTTTCTTT	CAISETYRENTEAFF
TRBV29-1	few	TRBJ2-7	TRBD1	TGCAGCGCCAGGGACAGGGGGTACGACGAGCAGTACTTC	CSARDRGYDEQYF
TRBV3-1	many	TRBJ2-1	.	TGTGCCAGCAGCACCTCGGCCCCGAATGAGCAGTTCTTC	CASSTSAPNEQFF
TRBV12-3/TRBV12-4	many	TRBJ1-1	.	TGTGCCAGCAGCTCGGGACGGTGGCCCTCGGGAGCTTTCTTT	CASSSGRWPSGAFF
TRBV5-1	many	TRBJ2-7	.	TGCGCCAGCAGGAAGGGGTTAGCGGAGTCCTACGAGCAGTACTTC	CASRKGLAESYEQYF
TRBV20-1	.	TRBJ1-2	.	TGCAGTGCTAGAGAAGGACAGAACTATGGCTACACCTTC	CSAREGQNYGYTF
TRBV19	few	TRBJ2-5	.	TGTGCCAGTAGTACACAGTTAGTCGGGGCCATGGCGGAGACCCAGTACTTC	CASSTQLVGAMAETQYF
TRBV7-9	many	TRBJ2-7	TRBD2	TGTGCCAGCAGCCCACGGACTAGCGTACCAGCCTACGAGCAGTACTTC	CASSPRTSVPAYEQYF
TRBV20-1	few	TRBJ2-3	.	TGCAGTGCTAGTACGGCAGGCCGTTCCCCCACAGATACGCAGTATTTT	CSASTAGRSPTDTQYF
TRBV15	.	TRBJ2-1	.	TGTGCCACCAGCAGAACCGGGCTAGGGGAAACCTACAATGAGCAGTTCTTC	CATSRTGLGETYNEQFF
TRBV20-1	many	TRBJ2-1	.	TGCAGCCCCCGCTCCTGGGACACCGTCAATGAGCAGTTCTTC	CSPRSWDTVNEQFF
TRBV20-1	many	TRBJ1-5	.	TGCAGTCCTGAACCTCGGGGGTCCAATCAGCCCCAGCATTTT	CSPEPRGSNQPQHF
TRBV7-8	many	TRBJ1-1	.	TGTGCCAGCAGCTTAGTTTCAACAGGTGGTGAAGCTTTCTTT	CASSLVSTGGEAFF
TRBV27	many	TRBJ1-1	.	TGTGCCAGCAGTCCCGGGGGGCGCATGAACACTGAAGCTTTCTTT	CASSPGGRMNTEAFF